These 8 T cell receptor beta chains came from one sample sequenced in a study of beta chain features in type 1 diabetes. Of the isolated RNA, all was reverse transcribed, and so the sequenced material was expressed TCRB transcripts. Libraries were prepared by immunoSEQ multiplex PCR; TCRdb keeps only in-frame clonotypes and omits some of them. This table holds under 800,000 clones, roughly a sixth found once. Sequencing was done on a sample of naive CD4+ T cells from blood. These receptors were obtained from a man between 18 and 35 years old in good health.

This clone was counted many times. The chain carries TRBV7-9 and TRBJ2-5; 9 positions match TRBD2. With V trimmed by 4 bases and J by 2 bases, 14 bases remained unmatched. CDR1 is SEHNR, CDR2 FQNEAQ, per germline (reference sequence). The CDR3 has 18 residues. The CDR3 bases are TGTGCCAGCAGCTCCAACCGCTCGGCGACTAGCGGACAAGAGACCCAGTACTTC. Encoded protein: CASSSNRSATSGQETQYF.

The V gene is TRBV5-6, the J gene TRBJ2-5; D is ambiguous. The CDR3 contains 15 residues. From germline, CDR1 is SGHDT and CDR2 YYEEEE. Trimming took off 0 bases at V and 4 bases at J, with 13 bases between the two ends. Here the CDR3 DNA reads TGTGCCAGCAGCTTGGCCCCTGACGGCCGAGAGACCCAGTACTTC. Translating gives CASSLAPDGRETQYF. Full variable domain (outside the CDR3, taken from reference TRBV5-6 and TRBJ2-5): DAGVTQSPTHLIKTRGQQVTLRCSPKSGHDTVSWYQQALGQGPQFIFQYYEEEERQRGNFPDRFSGHQFPNYSSELNVNALLLGDSALYLCASSLAPDGRETQYFGPGTRLLVL.

This clone was seen a handful of times. The chain is built from TRBV4-3 and TRBJ1-5; D possibly corresponds to TRBD1 (5 bases). This CDR3 comprises 16 residues. The ends were cut back, 0 bases at V and 10 bases at J, with 19 bases in the middle. CDR1 is LGHNA and CDR2 is YSLEER in the germline V gene. The CDR3 reads CASSQDLRADSQPQHF. CDR3 nucleotides: TGCGCCAGCAGCCAAGACTTGAGGGCCGACAGTCAACCCCAGCATTTT.

This chain connects TRBV5-1 to TRBJ2-1; 8 nucleotides align to TRBD1. V trimming: 5 bases; J trimming: 7 bases; junction bases outside the gene matches: 8. CDR1 SGHRS and CDR2 YFSETQ come from the germline V gene. This CDR3 region has 14 residues. CDR3 sequence: CASSIQGAQNEQFF. In nucleotides, the CDR3 is TGCGCCAGCAGTATTCAGGGGGCGCAGAATGAGCAGTTCTTC.

The CDR3 DNA sequence: TGTGCCAGCTCACCAGGACAAAACAATCAGCCCCAGCATTTT. It encodes CASSPGQNNQPQHF. This rearrangement joins TRBV18 to TRBJ1-5; TRBD1 is a possible D gene (5 bases). V lost 2 bases and J lost 3, with 8 bases in between. The CDR3 runs to 14 residues. From germline, CDR1 is KGHSH and CDR2 LQKENI.

This clone showed up just a few times. J is TRBJ2-5 and V is TRBV2, with D perhaps TRBD1 (7 bases). Looked up from germline, CDR1 is SNHLY and CDR2 is FYNNEI. This CDR3 is 15 amino acids long. Trimming pared 3 bases from V and 4 bases from J, leaving 15 bases between. Here the CDR3 reads CASSETRGAGETQYF. The DNA for the CDR3 is TGTGCCAGCAGTGAGACCAGGGGGGCGGGAGAGACCCAGTACTTC.

In its sample, this clone was seen a few times. The gene calls are TRBV29-1 and TRBJ2-7; D uncertain. V dropped 7 bases and J dropped 6 bases, with 13 bases sitting between them. In germline, CDR1 is SQVTM, CDR2 ANQGSEA. The CDR3 length is 11 residues. In DNA form, the CDR3 reads TGCAGCGGCCTGGAGTTTGCCGAGCAGTACTTC. It translates to CSGLEFAEQYF.

The DNA of the CDR3 is TGTGCCAGCAGAGGGGACAGGGACTACGAGCAGTACTTC. This sequence encodes CASRGDRDYEQYF. The genes are TRBV2 and TRBJ2-7; 9 bases agree with TRBD1. Trimming removed 6 bases from V and 3 bases from J; junction bases left unmatched: 3. Germline V gene lookup returns CDR1 SNHLY and CDR2 FYNNEI. The CDR3 has 13 residues.